This T cell receptor (beta chain) was found in a study of CXCR3-negative and CXCR3-positive naive CD8 T cells. UMI-tagged TRB cDNA libraries were built via 5' RACE. Reprocessing the 5' RACE reads, TCRdb reports a single entry for every CDR3 protein and omits DNA. Reported are some 130,000 distinct CDR3 sequences; the ten largest clones contain about 0.44%. Germline assignment: CDR1 SGHRS and CDR2 YFSETQ. CDR3 length: 17 residues. Sequences were obtained from naive CXCR3- CD8+ T cells from blood. Subset in this sample: CD45RO-CCR7+CD27+CD95- naive CD8+ T cells lacking CXCR3 (TNR3-). The rearrangement links TRBV5-1 to TRBJ2-7; the TRBD1 assignment by TCRdb is unverifiable without DNA. This clonotype was obtained from a human donor in good health. Some clones in this sample may be carry-over from other donors' samples. CDR3: CASSLEVGGVSSYEQYF.